These T cell receptor beta chains were read from a single sample in a study of shared clonotypes between healthy human individuals. The assay was immunoSEQ multiplex PCR, and TCRdb's table has in-frame clones only and misses some. The table lists around 1.6 million clones, around 98% of them singletons. Material for sequencing was naive CD4+ T cells sorted from blood. Receptors were obtained from a man younger than 45 in good health. Each CDR3 is given with its conserved first and last residue. Fields, in order: clone size, D gene, V gene, J gene, CDR3 protein, CDR3 DNA. A D gene is named only where the DNA matches it firmly. Some rows mark clone size as missing; the rest say once, few, many or name a class of expanded clone.

>-|-|TRBV6-1|TRBJ1-3
CASYDNTIYF
TGTGCCAGCTACGACAACACCATATATTTT
>-|-|TRBV6-1|TRBJ2-3
CASSEEGRTYTDTQYF
TGTGCCAGCAGTGAAGAGGGGCGGACTTACACAGATACGCAGTATTTT
>-|TRBD2|TRBV28|TRBJ2-7
CASSLPSGPYEQYF
TGTGCCAGCAGTTTGCCTAGCGGACCCTACGAGCAGTACTTC
>-|-|TRBV25-1|TRBJ2-7
CASSAAGTSSYEQYF
TGTGCCAGCAGTGCAGCCGGGACGAGCTCCTACGAGCAGTACTTC
>-|TRBD2|TRBV6-4|TRBJ2-7
CATLGLAESYEQYF
TGTGCCACCTTGGGACTAGCGGAATCCTACGAGCAGTACTTC
>-|-|TRBV6-5|TRBJ1-1
CASRRKGRTEAFF
TGTGCCAGCAGGAGAAAGGGACGAACTGAAGCTTTCTTT
>-|-|TRBV9|TRBJ2-7
CASSPKWASSEQYF
TGTGCCAGCAGCCCTAAGTGGGCTAGCTCCGAGCAGTACTTC
>-|-|TRBV11-2|TRBJ2-5
CASSLLGTVETQYF
TGTGCCAGCAGCTTATTGGGCACAGTGGAGACCCAGTACTTC
>once|-|TRBV9|TRBJ1-5
CASSVTGADQPQHF
TGTGCCAGCAGCGTGACGGGTGCCGATCAGCCCCAGCATTTT
>-|-|TRBV9|TRBJ1-1
CASSAQGSSAEAFF
TGTGCCAGCAGCGCCCAGGGGAGTTCGGCTGAAGCTTTCTTT
>-|-|TRBV11-3|TRBJ2-1
CASSFTRDNEQFF
TGTGCCAGCAGCTTCACTCGAGACAATGAGCAGTTCTTC
>-|-|TRBV9|TRBJ1-2
CASSVSEENYGYTF
TGTGCCAGCAGCGTCTCCGAGGAGAACTATGGCTACACCTTC
>-|-|TRBV2|TRBJ2-1
CASRMDRGRGEQFF
TGTGCCAGCAGAATGGATCGGGGAAGGGGTGAGCAGTTCTTC
>-|TRBD1|TRBV7-9|TRBJ2-4
CASSLSGTGLKNIQYF
TGTGCCAGCAGCTTATCCGGGACAGGGCTAAAAAACATTCAGTACTTC
>-|TRBD1|TRBV5-1|TRBJ2-7
CASSLGTGGWYEQYF
TGCGCCAGCAGCTTGGGGACAGGGGGCTGGTACGAGCAGTACTTC
>-|-|TRBV11-2|TRBJ2-6
CASSLDPGANVLTF
TGTGCCAGCAGCTTAGATCCTGGGGCCAACGTCCTGACTTTC
>-|-|TRBV5-5|TRBJ1-5
CASSRQYSNQPQHF
TGTGCCAGCAGCAGACAGTATAGCAATCAGCCCCAGCATTTT
>-|-|TRBV5-6|TRBJ2-6
CASSLTGGAGANVLTF
TGTGCCAGCAGCTTGACGGGCGGGGCTGGGGCCAACGTCCTGACTTTC
>-|-|TRBV11-2|TRBJ2-7
CASSSIGRFRWKYF
TGTGCCAGCAGCTCCATTGGACGGTTTCGTTGGAAGTACTTC
>once|TRBD2|TRBV11-2|TRBJ2-3
CASSLDRLAGEYF
TGTGCCAGCAGCTTAGATCGCCTAGCGGGGGAGTATTTT
>once|-|TRBV9|TRBJ2-1
CASSEISGGGEQFF
TGTGCCAGCAGCGAAATTAGCGGCGGCGGGGAGCAGTTCTTC
>-|TRBD1|TRBV10-1|TRBJ1-1
CASTEGTGGEAFF
TGCGCCAGCACCGAGGGGACAGGGGGTGAAGCTTTCTTT
>-|-|TRBV4-1|TRBJ1-3
CASSQALGNTIYF
TGCGCCAGCAGCCAAGCCCTAGGAAACACCATATATTTT
>-|-|TRBV20-1|TRBJ1-4
CSAPGGEKLFF
TGCAGTGCTCCTGGGGGGGAAAAACTGTTTTTT
>once|TRBD2|TRBV5-6|TRBJ2-2
CASSAGTSGRGRTGELFF
TGTGCCAGCAGCGCCGGGACTAGCGGGAGGGGTCGCACCGGGGAGCTGTTTTTT
>-|TRBD1|TRBV7-3|TRBJ2-1
CASSLTWTGPTQNNEQFF
TGTGCCAGCAGCTTAACGTGGACAGGGCCCACGCAGAACAATGAGCAGTTCTTC
>-|TRBD2|TRBV5-4|TRBJ2-1
CASRGTSGSEWSGNEQFF
TGTGCCAGCAGGGGGACTAGCGGGAGTGAGTGGTCCGGCAATGAGCAGTTCTTC
>once|-|TRBV18|TRBJ1-1
CASSPLDTLNTEAFF
TGTGCCAGCTCACCACTGGACACACTGAACACTGAAGCTTTCTTT
>-|-|TRBV5-1|TRBJ1-2
CASSLKDSSSRHGYTF
TGCGCCAGCAGCTTGAAGGACAGTTCCTCAAGGCATGGCTACACCTTC
>-|-|TRBV5-1|TRBJ2-3
CASSFPRGGEIADTQYF
TGCGCCAGCAGCTTCCCCCGGGGCGGAGAAATTGCAGATACGCAGTATTTT
>once|-|TRBV15|TRBJ1-4
CATSRGPRGSLSNEKLFF
TGTGCCACCAGCAGGGGCCCCCGGGGCAGTCTATCTAATGAAAAACTGTTTTTT
>-|TRBD2|TRBV29-1|TRBJ2-7
CSVGLAGMFYEQYF
TGCAGCGTTGGACTAGCGGGAATGTTCTACGAGCAGTACTTC
>-|-|TRBV5-5|TRBJ2-1
CASSWSLSSYNEQFF
TGTGCCAGCAGCTGGTCCCTTAGCTCCTACAATGAGCAGTTCTTC
>-|TRBD2|TRBV2|TRBJ2-5
CASLAGGSVTQYF
TGTGCCAGTCTAGCGGGAGGTTCGGTGACCCAGTACTTC
>-|-|TRBV9|TRBJ2-5
CASSVGGRMETQYF
TGTGCCAGCAGCGTGGGTGGGAGGATGGAGACCCAGTACTTC
>-|-|TRBV18|TRBJ2-6
CASSPALGGGDTNVLTF
TGTGCCAGCTCACCAGCTTTGGGAGGGGGCGATACCAACGTCCTGACTTTC